The sequence of this TCR beta chain was determined in a study of T cells after yellow fever vaccination. TCRdb fed the 5' RACE reads into MiXCR, producing one record per CDR3 protein. This sample has 200,000 to 300,000 distinct CDR3 sequences, with 10% to 15% found just once. The ends lost 1 base at V and 7 bases at J; junction bases unmatched: 9. The CDR3 runs to 16 residues. Per the germline V gene, CDR1 is SGHDT and CDR2 is YYEEEE. V gene TRBV5-6 combines with J gene TRBJ2-1, with 9 bases aligning to TRBD2. Source: CD4+ T cells sorted from PBMCs, taken 45 days after the yellow fever booster vaccination. This receptor was taken from a man aged 25 to 45 who received the YFV17D yellow fever vaccine. CDR3 loop: CASSLFGAGGLNEQFF. The DNA for the CDR3 is TGTGCCAGCAGCTTGTTTGGTGCGGGAGGGCTGAATGAGCAGTTCTTC. Drawing the rest from reference TRBV5-6 and TRBJ2-1, the complete variable domain is DAGVTQSPTHLIKTRGQQVTLRCSPKSGHDTVSWYQQALGQGPQFIFQYYEEEERQRGNFPDRFSGHQFPNYSSELNVNALLLGDSALYLCASSLFGAGGLNEQFFGPGTRLTVL.